This TCR beta chain was obtained from a study of T cell repertoires in cytomegalovirus infection. TCRdb re-called the reads with MiXCR, one entry per CDR3 protein. The repertoire holds approximately 260,000 distinct CDR3 sequences, with 15% to 20% as singletons. CDR1 and CDR2 (germline): LNHDA, SQIVND (reference sequence). The CDR3 is made up of 16 amino acids. Between the trimmed V and J ends, which lost 5 bases and 5 bases, there was a span of 22 bases. This clonotype was recorded a few times. Sequencing input: CD8+ T cells from PBMCs. This receptor was taken from a human donor in good health (CMV status not recorded). Some clones in this sample may be carry-over from other donors' samples. The chain carries TRBV19 and TRBJ2-7; D remains ambiguous. The CDR3 loop reads CASSGTFTGEGHEQYF. The CDR3 nucleotides read TGTGCCAGTAGTGGAACCTTCACGGGCGAAGGTCACGAGCAGTACTTC.